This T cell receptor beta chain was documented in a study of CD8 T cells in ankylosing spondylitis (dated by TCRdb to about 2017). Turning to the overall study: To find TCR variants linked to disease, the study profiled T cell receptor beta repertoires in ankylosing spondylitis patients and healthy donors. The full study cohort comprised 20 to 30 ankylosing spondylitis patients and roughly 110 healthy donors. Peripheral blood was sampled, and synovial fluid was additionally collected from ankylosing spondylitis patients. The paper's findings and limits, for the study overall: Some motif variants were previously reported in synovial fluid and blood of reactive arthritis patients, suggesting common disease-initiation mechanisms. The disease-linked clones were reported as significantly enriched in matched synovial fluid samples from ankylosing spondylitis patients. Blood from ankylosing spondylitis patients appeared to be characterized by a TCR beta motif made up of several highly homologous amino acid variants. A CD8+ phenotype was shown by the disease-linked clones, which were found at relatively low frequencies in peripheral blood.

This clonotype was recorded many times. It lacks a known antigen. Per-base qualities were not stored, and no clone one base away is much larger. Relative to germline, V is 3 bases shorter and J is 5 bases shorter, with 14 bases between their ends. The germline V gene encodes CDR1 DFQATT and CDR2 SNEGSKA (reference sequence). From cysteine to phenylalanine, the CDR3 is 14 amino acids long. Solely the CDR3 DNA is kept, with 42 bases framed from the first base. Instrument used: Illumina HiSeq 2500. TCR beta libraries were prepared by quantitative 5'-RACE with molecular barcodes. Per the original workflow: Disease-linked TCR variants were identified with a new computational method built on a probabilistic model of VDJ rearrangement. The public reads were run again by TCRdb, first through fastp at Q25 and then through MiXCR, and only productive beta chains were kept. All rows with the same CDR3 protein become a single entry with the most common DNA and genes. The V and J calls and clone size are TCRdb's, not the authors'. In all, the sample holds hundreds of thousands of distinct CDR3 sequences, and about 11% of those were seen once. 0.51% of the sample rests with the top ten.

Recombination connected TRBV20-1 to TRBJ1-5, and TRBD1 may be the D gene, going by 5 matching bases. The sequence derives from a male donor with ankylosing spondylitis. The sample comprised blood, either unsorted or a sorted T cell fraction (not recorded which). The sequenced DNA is TGCAGTGCTAGCGGACAAGTCCGGGATCAGCCCCAGCATTTT. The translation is CSASGQVRDQPQHF.